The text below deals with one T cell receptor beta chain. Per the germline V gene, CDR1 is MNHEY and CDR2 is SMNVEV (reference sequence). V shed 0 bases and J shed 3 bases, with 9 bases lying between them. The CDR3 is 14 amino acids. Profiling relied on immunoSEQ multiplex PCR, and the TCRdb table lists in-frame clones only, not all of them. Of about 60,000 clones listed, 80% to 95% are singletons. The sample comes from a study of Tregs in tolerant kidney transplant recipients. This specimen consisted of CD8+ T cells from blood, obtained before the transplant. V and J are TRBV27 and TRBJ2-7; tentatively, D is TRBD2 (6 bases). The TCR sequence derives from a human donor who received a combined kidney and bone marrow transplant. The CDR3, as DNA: TGTGCCAGCAGTTTATCGGGGGGATTCTACGAGCAGTACTTC. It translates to CASSLSGGFYEQYF.